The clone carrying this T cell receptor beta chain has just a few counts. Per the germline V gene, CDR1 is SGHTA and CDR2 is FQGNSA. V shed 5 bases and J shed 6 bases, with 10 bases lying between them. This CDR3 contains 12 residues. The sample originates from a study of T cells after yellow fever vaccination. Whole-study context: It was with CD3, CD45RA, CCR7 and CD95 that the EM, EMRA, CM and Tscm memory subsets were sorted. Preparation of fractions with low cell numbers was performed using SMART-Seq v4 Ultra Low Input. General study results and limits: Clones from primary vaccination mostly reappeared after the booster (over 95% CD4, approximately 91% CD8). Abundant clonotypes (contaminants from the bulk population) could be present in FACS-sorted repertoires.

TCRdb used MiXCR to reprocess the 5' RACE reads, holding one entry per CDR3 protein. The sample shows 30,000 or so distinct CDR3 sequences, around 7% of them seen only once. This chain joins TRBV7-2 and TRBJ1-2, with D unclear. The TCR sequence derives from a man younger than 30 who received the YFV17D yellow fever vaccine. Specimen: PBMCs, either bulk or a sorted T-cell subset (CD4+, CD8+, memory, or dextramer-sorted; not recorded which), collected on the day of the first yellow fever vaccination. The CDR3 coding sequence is TGTGCCAGCAGCCCATACTTGGATGGCTACACCTTC. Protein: CASSPYLDGYTF. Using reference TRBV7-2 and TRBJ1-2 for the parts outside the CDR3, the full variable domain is GAGVSQSPSNKVTEKGKDVELRCDPISGHTALYWYRQSLGQGLEFLIYFQGNSAPDKSGLPSDRFSAERTGGSVSTLTIQRTQQEDSAVYLCASSPYLDGYTFGSGTRLTVV.